A single sample gave rise to the 18 T cell receptor beta chains below, sequenced in a study of cytomegalovirus exposure and HLA in healthy donors. In the PCR, 60 Vbeta and 13 Jbeta primers were used. Assay used: immunoSEQ multiplex PCR; TCRdb lists only in-frame clones, some missing. Here the sample spans about 120,000 clones, roughly 8.6% being singletons. Sequenced material: PBMCs. These receptors were taken from a woman in her 40s in good health and CMV-seropositive.

The chain is built from TRBV7-9 and TRBJ1-2; no definite D call. The CDR3 has 14 residues. The germline CDR1 and CDR2 sequences are SEHNR and FQNEAQ (reference sequence). Trimming cost V 5 bases and J 6 bases, with 16 bases left between them. As DNA, the CDR3 is TGTGCCAGCAGCGCATTAGGGAGACTGCATGGCTACACCTTC. As protein: CASSALGRLHGYTF.

This clone was seen many times. The genes are TRBV6-5 and TRBJ1-2; 8 nucleotides agree with TRBD1. Trimming cost V 6 bases and J 8 bases; bases outside gene matches: 5. This CDR3 contains 12 residues. Germline CDR1 MNHEY, CDR2 SVGAGI. CDR3 sequence (DNA): TGTGCCAGCAGGGACAGGGTTGGGGGCTACACCTTC. It is translated as CASRDRVGGYTF.

This clone was seen more than once but under ten times. The rearrangement joins TRBV4-1 to TRBJ1-1, with 7 bases matching TRBD1. The CDR3 spans 13 residues. Germline values: CDR1 MGHRA, CDR2 YSYEKL. V shed 4 bases and J 5 bases; nucleotides not matched to a gene: 4. CDR3 nucleotide sequence: TGCGCCAGCAGCCCTCCAGGGGGAACTGAAGCTTTCTTT. Amino acid sequence: CASSPPGGTEAFF.

The chain links TRBV18 to TRBJ1-1; 7 nucleotides line up with TRBD1. Germline loops: CDR1 KGHSH, CDR2 LQKENI. This CDR3 is built from 17 residues. V shed 0 bases and J 3 bases; nucleotides not matched to a gene: 10. CDR3 sequence reads: CASSPPTGIGSDTEAFF. In DNA, the CDR3 is TGTGCCAGCTCACCACCGACAGGGATCGGATCGGACACTGAAGCTTTCTTT.

As concerns this clone: The sample contains more than one DNA sequence encoding this CDR3. The chain joins TRBV18 to TRBJ1-5; the D is unclear. The CDR3 runs 13 residues. CDR1 and CDR2 from the germline V gene are KGHSH and LQKENI. V lost 1 base and J lost 5, with 6 bases in between. CDR3 loop: CASSPQGDQPQHF. DNA of the CDR3: TGTGCCAGCTCACCACAGGGAGATCAGCCCCAGCATTTT.

The rearrangement links TRBV7-8 to TRBJ2-7; 11 nucleotides align to TRBD2. V was pared by 6 bases and J by 3 bases, with 4 bases of the junction left unmatched. In germline, CDR1 is SGHVS, CDR2 FQNEAQ. CDR3 length equals 14 residues. In nucleotides, the CDR3 is TGTGCCAGCAGGAGACTAGCGGGGAGCTACGAGCAGTACTTC. Amino acid sequence: CASRRLAGSYEQYF.

The rearrangement joins TRBV20-1 to TRBJ2-3; a possible D gene is TRBD2 (5 bases). Trimming stripped 6 bases from V and 4 bases from J, with 8 bases between. This CDR3 comprises 11 residues. Germline V gene sequence: CDR1 DFQATT, CDR2 SNEGSKA (reference sequence). The CDR3 spells CSAILADTQYF. CDR3 nucleotides: TGCAGTGCGATACTAGCAGATACGCAGTATTTT.

The chain's CDR3 is CASSVEGGAGYTF. CDR3 sequence (DNA): TGTGCCAGCAGCGTAGAAGGGGGCGCTGGCTACACCTTC. The J gene is TRBJ1-2, the V gene TRBV9, with 7 bases matching TRBD1. V lost 0 bases and J lost 7; bases outside the gene matches: 3. This CDR3 has 13 residues. CDR1 is SGDLS and CDR2 is YYNGEE in the germline V gene.

The sample holds a few counts of this clone. V usage is TRBV7-9 and J usage is TRBJ2-1; D call uncertain. The germline V and J ends were trimmed by 1 base and 6 bases, with 7 bases remaining between them. The length of the CDR3 is 13 residues. CDR1 is SEHNR and CDR2 is FQNEAQ in the germline V gene (reference sequence). The CDR3 DNA reads TGTGCCAGCAGCTTAGATGGAGCCAATGAGCAGTTCTTC. This sequence encodes CASSLDGANEQFF.

V is TRBV30 and J is TRBJ1-3; D gene uncertain. Per the germline V gene, CDR1 is GTSNPN and CDR2 is SVGIG (reference sequence). V gave up 0 bases and J gave up 0 bases, with 9 bases separating them. The CDR3 is 15 residues long. The CDR3 nucleotides are TGTGCCTGGAGTGTAAGCCTGAGCTCTGGAAACACCATATATTTT. This encodes CAWSVSLSSGNTIYF. Drawing the rest from reference TRBV30 and TRBJ1-3, the complete variable domain is SQTIHQWPATLVQPVGSPLSLECTVEGTSNPNLYWYRQAAGRGLQLLFYSVGIGQISSEVPQNLSASRPQDRQFILSSKKLLLSDSGFYLCAWSVSLSSGNTIYFGEGSWLTVV.

A few counts support this clone. The chain joins TRBV4-1 to TRBJ2-3; the D gene is possibly TRBD2 (6 bases). Trimming cost V 0 bases and J 3 bases, with 13 bases left between them. Germline loops: CDR1 MGHRA, CDR2 YSYEKL. CDR3 length: 16 amino acids. CDR3 DNA sequence: TGCGCCAGCAGCCAAGATTTTCCGGGGGAGACAGATACGCAGTATTTT. It codes for CASSQDFPGETDTQYF.

This clone was observed a few times. The CDR3 loop reads CASSYSIGGNEKLFF. The DNA of the CDR3 is TGTGCCAGCAGTTACTCGATAGGGGGAAATGAAAAACTGTTTTTT. The rearrangement joins TRBV6-5 to TRBJ1-4; D might be TRBD1 (6 bases). This CDR3 comprises 15 residues. Germline V gene data show CDR1 as MNHEY and CDR2 as SVGAGI. Trimming took off 0 bases at V and 5 bases at J, with 10 bases between the two ends.

The chain has TRBV7-9 and TRBJ2-3; TRBD2 matches at 8 bases. Germline CDR1 and CDR2: SEHNR and FQNEAQ (reference sequence). The V segment lost 7 bases and the J segment 2 bases; nucleotides outside the gene matches: 5. This CDR3 is built from 14 residues. DNA for the CDR3: TGTGCCAGCACCTGGACTAGCCCCACAGATACGCAGTATTTT. Translated, it gives CASTWTSPTDTQYF.

This clone appeared a few times. The chain employs TRBV7-2 and TRBJ1-1; tentatively, D is TRBD1 (5 bases). The CDR3 covers 17 residues. The ends were cut back, 0 bases at V and 0 bases at J, with 14 bases in the middle. Germline V gene data show CDR1 as SGHTA and CDR2 as FQGNSA. The chain's CDR3 is CASSLAAGLNMNTEAFF. DNA of the CDR3: TGTGCCAGCAGCTTAGCGGCAGGGTTGAACATGAACACTGAAGCTTTCTTT.

Only a few counts were recorded for this clone. The V gene is TRBV15, the J gene TRBJ2-7; D is perhaps TRBD1 (6 bases). V dropped 6 bases and J dropped 0 bases, with 12 bases sitting between them. The CDR3 covers 14 residues. CDR1 LNHNV and CDR2 YYDKDF come from the germline V gene (reference sequence). The CDR3: CATRETGSSYEQYF. The CDR3 nucleotides read TGTGCCACCAGAGAAACAGGGAGCTCCTACGAGCAGTACTTC.

This clone was observed a few times. The rearrangement joins TRBV10-3 to TRBJ2-5; no reliable D call. Per germline, CDR1 ENHRY and CDR2 SYGVKD. Trimming stripped 3 bases from V and 4 bases from J, with 12 bases between. The CDR3 length is 14 residues. This CDR3 is CAISDGGGPETQYF. DNA for the CDR3: TGTGCCATCAGTGATGGTGGCGGTCCAGAGACCCAGTACTTC.

This clone came up a few times. CDR3 protein: CASSLVRDMGQAAFF. In DNA form, the CDR3 reads TGTGCCAGCAGCTTAGTCCGGGACATGGGACAGGCAGCTTTCTTT. The chain uses TRBV7-8 and TRBJ1-1, with TRBD1 matching 8 bases. Germline lookup yields CDR1 SGHVS and CDR2 FQNEAQ. CDR3 size: 15 residues. Trimming at V came to 1 base and at J to 10 bases, leaving 11 bases not matched to a gene. The variable domain in full, with the rest retrieved from reference TRBV7-8 and TRBJ1-1, is GAGVSQSPRYKVAKRGQDVALRCDPISGHVSLFWYQQALGQGPEFLTYFQNEAQLDKSGLPSDRFFAERPEGSVSTLKIQRTQQEDSAVYLCASSLVRDMGQAAFFGQGTRLTVV.

The genes are TRBV6-1 and TRBJ1-5; D gene ambiguous. Germline V gene data show CDR1 as MNHNS and CDR2 as SASEGT. Trimming took off 8 bases at V and 0 bases at J, with 8 bases between the two ends. The CDR3 spans 13 residues. The chain's CDR3 is CASQTVSNQPQHF. Here the CDR3 DNA reads TGTGCCAGCCAAACAGTTAGCAATCAGCCCCAGCATTTT.